These T cell receptor beta chains were read from a single sample in a study of response to subunit inactivated influenza vaccine. One entry per CDR3 protein results from TCRdb running MiXCR on the RT-PCR reads. The sample has fewer than 250,000 distinct CDR3 sequences; 14% are singletons. The starting material was CD8+ T cells sorted from PBMCs, obtained around 5 days after vaccination. The receptors were sampled from a man in his fifties or sixties who received an inactivated influenza vaccine. Both conserved end residues are part of each CDR3. The order of the fields is J gene, clone size, V gene, D gene, CDR3 protein, CDR3 DNA. A D gene is named only where the DNA matches it firmly. Clone size appears in some rows only: once, few, many, or a class for an expanded clone.

TRBJ2-1 . TRBV9 TRBD2 CASSDGTSGPNEQFF TGTGCCAGCAGCGACGGGACTAGCGGACCTAATGAGCAGTTCTTC
TRBJ2-6 few TRBV29-1 TRBD1 CSVRTGGLPSGANVLTF TGCAGCGTTCGGACAGGGGGACTTCCCTCTGGGGCCAACGTCCTGACTTTC
TRBJ2-3 . TRBV24-1 . CATSDSSDSPTDTQYF TGTGCCACCAGTGATTCCTCGGACAGCCCCACAGATACGCAGTATTTT
TRBJ2-1 few TRBV11-1 TRBD2 CASSRTGLAGGGAYNEQFF TGTGCCAGCAGCCGTACGGGACTAGCGGGAGGGGGAGCCTACAATGAGCAGTTCTTC
TRBJ2-1 . TRBV9 . CASSLFGAVSSYNEQFF TGTGCCAGCAGCCTTTTCGGAGCGGTTAGTTCCTACAATGAGCAGTTCTTC
TRBJ2-7 . TRBV29-1 TRBD2 CSVQRLAGDIIRSYEQYF TGCAGCGTTCAACGACTAGCGGGAGACATCATCAGGTCCTACGAGCAGTACTTC
TRBJ2-7 few TRBV6-1 TRBD1 CASSEGDSAFSEQYF TGTGCCAGCAGTGAGGGGGACAGCGCTTTCTCCGAGCAGTACTTC
TRBJ2-1 many TRBV20-1 . CSARPGHEQFF TGCAGTGCAAGACCAGGACACGAGCAGTTCTTC
TRBJ1-1 . TRBV28 . CASRYRDTNTEAFF TGTGCCAGCAGGTACAGGGACACGAACACTGAAGCTTTCTTT
TRBJ2-3 . TRBV3-1 TRBD2 CASSQRLAGASTDTQYF TGTGCCAGCAGCCAGCGACTAGCGGGGGCGAGCACAGATACGCAGTATTTT
TRBJ2-2 . TRBV3-1 TRBD1 CASSDRDRGNTRELFF TGTGCCAGCAGCGACCGGGACAGGGGTAACACCAGGGAGCTGTTTTTT
TRBJ2-5 few TRBV29-1 . CSVDDGRGGETQYF TGCAGCGTTGATGATGGCAGGGGAGGAGAGACCCAGTACTTC
TRBJ1-6 . TRBV4-3 . CASSQDLGRADNSPLHF TGCGCCAGCAGCCAAGATTTAGGAAGGGCCGATAATTCACCCCTCCACTTT
TRBJ2-3 . TRBV29-1 TRBD1 CSVEEIGTGVTDTQYF TGCAGCGTTGAAGAGATCGGGACAGGAGTCACAGATACGCAGTATTTT
TRBJ1-1 . TRBV27 . CASISWLEAFF TGTGCCAGCATATCCTGGCTTGAAGCTTTCTTT
TRBJ2-3 . TRBV12-3/TRBV12-4 . CASSFRQHTQYF TGTGCCAGCAGTTTTAGGCAGCATACGCAGTATTTT
TRBJ2-1 many TRBV7-6 . CASSLEGDSSYNEQFF TGTGCCAGCAGCTTAGAGGGGGATAGTTCCTACAATGAGCAGTTCTTC
TRBJ2-1 . TRBV27 TRBD2 CASSLAGSFNEQFF TGTGCCAGCAGTCTAGCGGGATCTTTCAATGAGCAGTTCTTC
TRBJ2-6 . TRBV7-6 . CASSLESGPISGANVLTF TGTGCCAGCAGCTTAGAATCGGGACCTATCTCTGGGGCCAACGTCCTGACTTTC
TRBJ2-1 . TRBV5-1 . CASSLGWGSPSYNEQFF TGCGCCAGCAGCTTGGGATGGGGCAGCCCCTCCTACAATGAGCAGTTCTTC
TRBJ2-7 few TRBV28 . CASSPGYNEQYF TGTGCCAGCAGTCCCGGTTACAACGAGCAGTACTTC
TRBJ1-6 . TRBV20-1 . CSARDLGSSYNSPLHF TGCAGTGCTAGAGATCTGGGGAGCTCCTATAATTCACCCCTCCACTTT
TRBJ2-4 many TRBV11-2 . CATQGGKNIQYF TGTGCCACCCAGGGGGGCAAAAACATTCAGTACTTC
TRBJ2-1 . TRBV7-2 . CASSLEGLTSYNEQFF TGTGCCAGCAGCTTAGAAGGACTAACCTCCTACAATGAGCAGTTCTTC
TRBJ2-1 few TRBV3-1 . CASSHRDYNEQFF TGTGCCAGCAGCCATCGGGACTACAATGAGCAGTTCTTC
TRBJ2-7 . TRBV28 . CASRGRQLSSYEQYF TGTGCCAGCAGGGGTAGACAGCTAAGCTCCTACGAGCAGTACTTC
TRBJ2-2 . TRBV5-1 . CASSPSTGLGAGELFF TGCGCCAGCAGCCCATCGACAGGACTGGGGGCCGGGGAGCTGTTTTTT
TRBJ1-4 few TRBV20-1 . CSARGARDPKEKLFF TGCAGTGCTAGGGGGGCCAGGGACCCCAAGGAAAAACTGTTTTTT
TRBJ2-2 . TRBV7-9 . CASSLGAVELFF TGTGCCAGCAGCTTAGGGGCCGTGGAGCTGTTTTTT
TRBJ1-2 few TRBV7-9 . CASSLVGPSTGYTF TGTGCCAGCAGCTTGGTGGGACCTTCGACGGGCTACACCTTC
TRBJ1-1 many TRBV3-1 . CASSQDYDSMNTEAFF TGTGCCAGCAGCCAAGATTACGACAGCATGAACACTGAAGCTTTCTTT
TRBJ2-5 few TRBV6-1 TRBD2 CASRAGTSGFWLETQYF TGTGCCAGCAGAGCCGGGACTAGCGGGTTTTGGTTAGAGACCCAGTACTTC
TRBJ2-1 many TRBV20-1 TRBD1 CSADNRGVSYNEQFF TGCAGTGCTGATAACAGGGGCGTCTCCTACAATGAGCAGTTCTTC
TRBJ2-3 many TRBV4-1 . CASSHYRDTDTQYF TGCGCCAGCAGCCACTACAGGGATACAGATACGCAGTATTTT
TRBJ2-7 once TRBV4-1 TRBD2 CASSQKLADLNYEQYF TGCGCCAGCAGCCAAAAACTAGCGGACCTTAATTACGAGCAGTACTTC
TRBJ2-3 many TRBV7-2 . CASSLVEVGEDPDTQYF TGTGCCAGCAGCTTAGTTGAAGTAGGGGAGGACCCGGATACGCAGTATTTT
TRBJ2-7 . TRBV2 TRBD1 CASRSFGTGDYEQYF TGTGCCAGCAGATCTTTCGGGACAGGGGACTACGAGCAGTACTTC
TRBJ2-3 . TRBV5-5 . CASSLWGRVGTDTQYF TGTGCCAGCAGCTTATGGGGCAGGGTTGGGACAGATACGCAGTATTTT
TRBJ2-7 . TRBV7-9 . CASSHQYEQYF TGTGCCAGCAGCCACCAATACGAGCAGTACTTC
TRBJ2-1 . TRBV29-1 . CSVPGHTYNEQFF TGCAGCGTTCCGGGACATACCTACAATGAGCAGTTCTTC
TRBJ2-7 . TRBV6-2/TRBV6-3 TRBD1 CASSSTGAYNEQYF TGTGCCAGCAGTTCGACAGGGGCCTACAACGAGCAGTACTTC
TRBJ2-5 many TRBV3-1 TRBD2 CASSQGPGLAGETQYF TGTGCCAGCAGCCAGGGACCGGGACTAGCGGGTGAGACCCAGTACTTC
TRBJ2-3 few TRBV12-3/TRBV12-4 . CASSLPYRDTQYF TGTGCCAGCAGTTTACCCTACAGAGATACGCAGTATTTT
TRBJ1-5 . TRBV15 . CATSRQVNNQPQHF TGTGCCACCAGCAGACAGGTGAACAATCAGCCCCAGCATTTT
TRBJ2-7 . TRBV12-3/TRBV12-4 TRBD1 CASSSPRDRGRYEQYF TGTGCCAGCAGTTCCCCCCGGGACAGGGGTAGGTACGAGCAGTACTTC
TRBJ2-7 few TRBV15 TRBD2 CATSERDSSYEQYF TGTGCCACCAGCGAGCGGGACTCATCCTACGAGCAGTACTTC
TRBJ2-3 many TRBV20-1 . CSARDFEGLGGTDTQYF TGCAGTGCTAGAGATTTCGAGGGGCTAGGTGGCACAGATACGCAGTATTTT
TRBJ2-5 few TRBV24-1 TRBD1 CATSDIKQGAEETQYF TGTGCCACCAGTGATATAAAACAGGGGGCTGAAGAGACCCAGTACTTC
TRBJ2-7 few TRBV6-5 . CASSYLQELTYEQYF TGTGCCAGCAGTTACCTACAGGAACTAACCTACGAGCAGTACTTC
TRBJ2-1 few TRBV12-3/TRBV12-4 TRBD2 CASSSGAGVLYNEQFF TGTGCCAGCAGTTCGGGCGCGGGGGTCCTCTACAATGAGCAGTTCTTC
TRBJ2-1 . TRBV27 . CASSFLGYNEQFF TGTGCCAGCAGTTTTTTGGGGTACAATGAGCAGTTCTTC
TRBJ2-7 . TRBV7-9 TRBD2 CASSPIAGGPYEQYF TGTGCCAGCAGCCCGATAGCGGGAGGGCCCTACGAGCAGTACTTC
TRBJ2-7 many TRBV20-1 TRBD2 CSAPRGEGRGYEQYF TGCAGTGCTCCCCGCGGGGAGGGGAGGGGCTACGAGCAGTACTTC
TRBJ2-2 few TRBV6-2/TRBV6-3 . CATSGISNTGELFF TGTGCCACCTCCGGAATCTCGAACACCGGGGAGCTGTTTTTT
TRBJ2-3 many TRBV9 TRBD2 CASSASREGRTDTQYF TGTGCCAGCAGCGCCTCAAGGGAGGGCCGCACAGATACGCAGTATTTT